A selection of T cell receptor beta chains follows, all from one sample in a study of blood T cell repertoires in COVID-19. The assay was immunoSEQ multiplex PCR, and TCRdb's table has in-frame clones only and misses some. The sample carries about 200,000 clones, 92% recorded once. Input material: peripheral blood. The receptors were sampled from a man in his thirties or forties with acute or convalescent COVID-19. Each CDR3 is given with its conserved first and last residue. The D gene is left open where the match is weak. Size tells how often a clone was seen (once, few, many) or the class of an expanded clone, and some rows leave it out.

>-|TRBV2|-|TRBJ1-5
TGTGCCAGCGTCCTGGGAGGCAATCAGCCCCAGCATTTT
CASVLGGNQPQHF
>TRBD1|TRBV11-2|-|TRBJ2-1
TGTGCCAGCAGCATACAGGGGGCGCGAGTCAATGAGCAGTTCTTC
CASSIQGARVNEQFF
>-|TRBV27|-|TRBJ1-5
TGTGCCAGCAGTGCCAGATTAACTAGCAATCAGCCCCAGCATTTT
CASSARLTSNQPQHF
>TRBD1|TRBV6-6|-|TRBJ1-2
TGTGCCAGCAGTCCACAGGGGGCGGAAGGCTACACCTTC
CASSPQGAEGYTF
>-|TRBV7-2|-|TRBJ2-7
TGTGCCAGCAGCTTACCCTCGGGAAAAAGCTCCTACGAGCAGTACTTC
CASSLPSGKSSYEQYF
>-|TRBV5-4|-|TRBJ2-2
TGTGCCAGCAGCGGAGACGGGGGGCCCACCCTAAGGACCGGGGAGCTGTTTTTT
CASSGDGGPTLRTGELFF
>TRBD2|TRBV5-4|-|TRBJ2-1
TGTGCCAGCAGACAAATCCTAGCGGGGGGGCTGGATGAGCAGTTCTTC
CASRQILAGGLDEQFF
>TRBD2|TRBV3-1/TRBV3-2|-|TRBJ2-3
TGTGCCAGCAGCCTAAGCGGGACCCACCCAGATACGCAGTATTTT
CASSLSGTHPDTQYF
>TRBD1|TRBV5-1|-|TRBJ2-3
TGCGCCAGCAGCCCGGACAGGGGGCGAATAGCGGGCACAGATACGCAGTATTTT
CASSPDRGRIAGTDTQYF
>-|TRBV13|-|TRBJ2-2
TGTGCCAGCAGCTTCAGTTCGGAGCTGTTTTTT
CASSFSSELFF
>-|TRBV15|-|TRBJ1-2
TGTGCCACCAGCAGAGATCGATCGGGGGGAGGCTACACCTTC
CATSRDRSGGGYTF
>-|TRBV24-1|-|TRBJ1-2
TGTGCCACCAGTGATTTGAACAGGCGCTATGGCTACACCTTC
CATSDLNRRYGYTF
>-|TRBV28|-|TRBJ1-1
TGTGCCAGCAGTTCCGCGGCTCTGAACACTGAAGCTTTCTTT
CASSSAALNTEAFF
>TRBD1|TRBV7-9|-|TRBJ1-2
TGTGCCAGCAGCAAAATGACAGGGGGTCTCTATGGCTACACCTTC
CASSKMTGGLYGYTF
>-|TRBV7-9|-|TRBJ2-1
TGTGCCAGCAGCTCGCCATACCGACAGGGACTTAGCTCCTACAATGAGCAGTTCTTC
CASSSPYRQGLSSYNEQFF
>-|TRBV3-1/TRBV3-2|-|TRBJ2-7
TGTGCCAGCAGCCAAGCTACCTACGAGCAGTACTTC
CASSQATYEQYF
>-|TRBV7-8|-|TRBJ1-2
TGTGCCAGCAGCAATCGCGACAGAACCTATGGCTACACCTTC
CASSNRDRTYGYTF
>TRBD1|TRBV5-8|once|TRBJ2-7
TGTGCCAGCAGTCGGGACAGGGACCTTCTTCTCTTCTCCTACGAGCAGTACTTC
CASSRDRDLLLFSYEQYF
>-|TRBV18|-|TRBJ1-6
TGTGCCAGCAGCGCCCTCGATAATTCACCCCTCCACTTT
CASSALDNSPLHF
>TRBD1|TRBV5-4|-|TRBJ1-2
TGTGCCAGCAGCTCATTATTCGGGACAGGGGAAGATGGCTACACCTTC
CASSSLFGTGEDGYTF
>-|TRBV3-1/TRBV3-2|once|TRBJ2-2
TGTGCCAGCAGCCAAGCCCCGGCGGGCGGCGGGGAGCTGTTTTTT
CASSQAPAGGGELFF
>TRBD1|TRBV28|-|TRBJ1-5
TGTGCCAGCAGTTTGTCCGGGACAGGGGTCCAGCCCCAGCATTTT
CASSLSGTGVQPQHF
>-|TRBV10-2|-|TRBJ2-3
TGCGCCAGCAGTGAGTCTAGGCCAGCGGAAGATACGCAGTATTTT
CASSESRPAEDTQYF
>TRBD1|TRBV28|-|TRBJ1-1
TGTGCCAGCAGCCCGGACAGGGGGAATCGGGAAGCTTTCTTT
CASSPDRGNREAFF
>-|TRBV2|-|TRBJ1-6
TGTGCCAGCAGCATAGGCGGAAGCTCCTATAATTCACCCCTCCACTTT
CASSIGGSSYNSPLHF
>-|TRBV27|-|TRBJ2-1
TGTGCCAGCAGCCTTCCAGGGCAGGTATCCTACAATGAGCAGTTCTTC
CASSLPGQVSYNEQFF
>TRBD1|TRBV9|-|TRBJ1-3
TGTGCCAGCAGCCCACGGTCAGGGGGCTCTGGAAACACCATATATTTT
CASSPRSGGSGNTIYF
>TRBD1|TRBV7-8|-|TRBJ1-2
TGTGCCAGCAGCTCCCCCGGACAGGACCACTATGGCTACACCTTC
CASSSPGQDHYGYTF
>TRBD1|TRBV6-5|few|TRBJ1-2
TGTGCCAGCAGTAATACGCCCGGACAGGGGGATGGCTACACCTTC
CASSNTPGQGDGYTF
>-|TRBV7-9|few|TRBJ1-1
TGTGCCAGCAGCTCGAGGGGGGGAAGTGACGAAGCTTTCTTT
CASSSRGGSDEAFF
>-|TRBV6-5|-|TRBJ1-1
TGTGCCAGCAGTTACGGCCCCGGGACTGAAGCTTTCTTT
CASSYGPGTEAFF
>TRBD1|TRBV19|-|TRBJ2-1
TGTGCCAGTAGTATGGGACAGGGGGAGCATAATGAGCAGTTCTTC
CASSMGQGEHNEQFF
>TRBD1|TRBV12-3/TRBV12-4|-|TRBJ2-7
TGTGCCAGCAGAACAGGGGGGATCGGGGAGCAGTACTTC
CASRTGGIGEQYF
>TRBD1|TRBV28|-|TRBJ1-1
TGTGCCAGCAGTTTGAGACAGGGGTTTCGGGGCACTGAAGCTTTCTTT
CASSLRQGFRGTEAFF
>-|TRBV5-4|-|TRBJ1-2
TGTGCCAGCAGCTTGGCTCGGGACTATGGCTACACCTTC
CASSLARDYGYTF
>TRBD2|TRBV3-1/TRBV3-2|-|TRBJ2-3
TGTGCCAGCAGCCAAGCGTCTAGCGGTACAGATACGCAGTATTTT
CASSQASSGTDTQYF
>-|TRBV19|-|TRBJ2-3
TGTGCCAGTAGGCCACTAGCTGGGACAGATACGCAGTATTTT
CASRPLAGTDTQYF